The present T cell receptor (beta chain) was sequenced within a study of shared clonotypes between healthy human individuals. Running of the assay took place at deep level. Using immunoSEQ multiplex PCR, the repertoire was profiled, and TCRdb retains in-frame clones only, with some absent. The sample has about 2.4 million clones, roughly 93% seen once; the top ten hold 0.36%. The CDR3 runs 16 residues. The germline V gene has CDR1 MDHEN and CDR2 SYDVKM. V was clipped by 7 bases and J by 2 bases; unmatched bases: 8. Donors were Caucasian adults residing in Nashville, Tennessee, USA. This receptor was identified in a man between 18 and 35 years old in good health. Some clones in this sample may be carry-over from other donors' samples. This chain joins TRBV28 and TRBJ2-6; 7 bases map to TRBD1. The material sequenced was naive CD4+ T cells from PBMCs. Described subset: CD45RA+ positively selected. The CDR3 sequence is CASTAQDRAGANVLTF. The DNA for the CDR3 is TGTGCCAGCACGGCCCAAGACAGGGCTGGGGCCAACGTCCTGACTTTC. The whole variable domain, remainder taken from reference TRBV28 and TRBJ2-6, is DVKVTQSSRYLVKRTGEKVFLECVQDMDHENMFWYRQDPGLGLRLIYFSYDVKMKEKGDIPEGYSVSREKKERFSLILESASTNQTSMYLCASTAQDRAGANVLTFGAGSRLTVL.